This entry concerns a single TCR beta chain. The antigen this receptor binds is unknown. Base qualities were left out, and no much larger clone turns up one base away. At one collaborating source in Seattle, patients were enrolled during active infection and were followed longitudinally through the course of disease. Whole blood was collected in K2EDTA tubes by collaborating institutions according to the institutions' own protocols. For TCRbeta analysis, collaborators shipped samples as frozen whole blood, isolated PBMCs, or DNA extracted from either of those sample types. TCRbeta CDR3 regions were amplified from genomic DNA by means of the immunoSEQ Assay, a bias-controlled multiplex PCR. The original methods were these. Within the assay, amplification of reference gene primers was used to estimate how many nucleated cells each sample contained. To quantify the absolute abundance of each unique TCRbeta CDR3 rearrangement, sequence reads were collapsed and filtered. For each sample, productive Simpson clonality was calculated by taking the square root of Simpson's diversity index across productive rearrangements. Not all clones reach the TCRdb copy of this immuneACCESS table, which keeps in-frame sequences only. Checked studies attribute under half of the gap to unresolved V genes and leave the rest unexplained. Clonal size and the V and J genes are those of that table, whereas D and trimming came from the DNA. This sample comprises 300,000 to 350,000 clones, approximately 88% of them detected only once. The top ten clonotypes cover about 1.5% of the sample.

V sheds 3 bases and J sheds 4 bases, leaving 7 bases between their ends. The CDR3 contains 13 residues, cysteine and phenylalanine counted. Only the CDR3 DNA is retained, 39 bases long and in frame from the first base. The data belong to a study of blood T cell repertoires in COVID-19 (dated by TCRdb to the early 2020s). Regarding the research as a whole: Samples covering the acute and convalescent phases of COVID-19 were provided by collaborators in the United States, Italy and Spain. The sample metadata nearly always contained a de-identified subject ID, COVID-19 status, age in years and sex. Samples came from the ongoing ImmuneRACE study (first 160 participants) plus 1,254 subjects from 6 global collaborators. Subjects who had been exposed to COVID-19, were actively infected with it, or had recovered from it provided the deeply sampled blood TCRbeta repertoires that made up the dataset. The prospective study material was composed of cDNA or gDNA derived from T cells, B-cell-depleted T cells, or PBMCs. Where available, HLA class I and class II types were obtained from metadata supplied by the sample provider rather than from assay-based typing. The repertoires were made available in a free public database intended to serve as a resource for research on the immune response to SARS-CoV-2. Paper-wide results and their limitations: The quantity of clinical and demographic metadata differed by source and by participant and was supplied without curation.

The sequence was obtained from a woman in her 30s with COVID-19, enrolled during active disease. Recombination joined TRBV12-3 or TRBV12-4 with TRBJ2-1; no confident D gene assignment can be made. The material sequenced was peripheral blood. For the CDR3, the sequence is CASSLVLYNEQFF. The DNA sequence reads TGTGCCAGCAGTTTGGTCCTATACAATGAGCAGTTCTTC.